The entry below describes one T cell receptor beta chain. The sample belongs to a study of CD8 T cells in ankylosing spondylitis. Each CDR3 protein gets one entry after TCRdb re-called the 5' RACE reads with MiXCR. The table lists approximately 300,000 distinct CDR3 sequences, 20% of them singletons. V lost 6 bases and J lost 0, with 8 bases in between. The CDR3 sequence is 13 residues long. CDR1 is MNHEY and CDR2 is SMNVEV in the germline V gene (reference sequence). The chain combines TRBV27 with TRBJ1-2; D might be TRBD1 (5 bases). The sample taken for sequencing was blood, either unsorted or a sorted T cell fraction (not recorded which). This TCR was sampled from a male donor with ankylosing spondylitis or in good health (not recorded which). CDR3 nucleotides: TGTGCCAGCAGGCTGGGGGCTAACTATGGCTACACCTTC. It translates to CASRLGANYGYTF.